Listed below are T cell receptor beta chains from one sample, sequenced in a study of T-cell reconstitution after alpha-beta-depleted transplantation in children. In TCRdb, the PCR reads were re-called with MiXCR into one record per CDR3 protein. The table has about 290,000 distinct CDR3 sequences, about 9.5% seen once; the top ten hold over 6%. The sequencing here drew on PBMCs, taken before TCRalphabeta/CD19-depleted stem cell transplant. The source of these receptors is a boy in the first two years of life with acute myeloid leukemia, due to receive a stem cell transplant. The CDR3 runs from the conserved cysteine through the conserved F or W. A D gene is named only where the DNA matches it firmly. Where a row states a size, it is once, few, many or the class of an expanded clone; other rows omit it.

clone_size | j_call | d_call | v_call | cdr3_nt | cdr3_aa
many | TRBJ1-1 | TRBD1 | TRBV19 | TGTGCCAGTAGTGTCAGGGGGACGAACACTGAAGCTTTCTTT | CASSVRGTNTEAFF
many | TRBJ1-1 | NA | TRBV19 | TGTGCCAGTAGTATTGCCGGACATCTGAACACTGAAGCTTTCTTT | CASSIAGHLNTEAFF
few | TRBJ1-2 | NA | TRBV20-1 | TGCAGTGCTAGTCCGGGACGAGCTAACTATGGCTACACCTTC | CSASPGRANYGYTF
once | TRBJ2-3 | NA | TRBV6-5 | TGTGCCAGCAGTTACTTACCGGGAGACACGCAGTATTTT | CASSYLPGDTQYF
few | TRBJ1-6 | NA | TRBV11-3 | TGTGCCAGCAGCTTAGAAGGAGGGTCTTATTCACCCCTCCACTTT | CASSLEGGSYSPLHF
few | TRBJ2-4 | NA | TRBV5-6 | TGTGCCAGCAGCGCGAAACACCGGGACATTCAGTACTTC | CASSAKHRDIQYF
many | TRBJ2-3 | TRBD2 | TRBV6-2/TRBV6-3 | TGTGCCAGCAGTACGGGACTATCGGCAGATACGCAGTATTTT | CASSTGLSADTQYF
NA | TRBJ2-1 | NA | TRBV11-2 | TGTGCCAGCAGCTTCGGGACTAGGGGGCTAGATGAGCAGTTCTTC | CASSFGTRGLDEQFF
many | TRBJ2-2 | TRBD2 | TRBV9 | TGTGCCAGCAGCGTACTGCTAGCGGGAGCCATGAACACCGGGGAGCTGTTTTTT | CASSVLLAGAMNTGELFF
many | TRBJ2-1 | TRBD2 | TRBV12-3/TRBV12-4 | TGTGCCAGCAGCCACCCTCGGACTAGCGGGAGGGCCAATGAGCAGTTCTTC | CASSHPRTSGRANEQFF
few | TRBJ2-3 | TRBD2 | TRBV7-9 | TGTGCCAGCAGGACTAGCGGGGGGCGAGATACGCAGTATTTT | CASRTSGGRDTQYF
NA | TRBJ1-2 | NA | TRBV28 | TGTGCCAGCAGTTTATCTGGCTTCAGAACCAGGTCTGGCTACACCTTC | CASSLSGFRTRSGYTF
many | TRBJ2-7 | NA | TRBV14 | TGTGCCAGCAGCCAAGCTTACTACGAGCAGTACTTC | CASSQAYYEQYF
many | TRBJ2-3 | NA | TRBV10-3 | TGTGCCATCAGCAGGGTCCCCTTCACAGATACGCAGTATTTT | CAISRVPFTDTQYF
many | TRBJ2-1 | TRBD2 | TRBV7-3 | TGTGCCAGCAGCCCTAAGGGGGGCGGGAGGGATTCCTCCTACAATGAGCAGTTCTTC | CASSPKGGGRDSSYNEQFF
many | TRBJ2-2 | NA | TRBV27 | TGTGCCAGCAGTCTCCCCAACACCGGGGAGCTGTTTTTT | CASSLPNTGELFF
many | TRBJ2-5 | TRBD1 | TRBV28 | TGTGCCAGCAGGCCGGACAGGGTGCGAGGAGAGACCCAGTACTTC | CASRPDRVRGETQYF
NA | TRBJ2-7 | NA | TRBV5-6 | TGTGCCAGCAGCTTGGGACGGCCTCCATACGAGCAGTACTTC | CASSLGRPPYEQYF
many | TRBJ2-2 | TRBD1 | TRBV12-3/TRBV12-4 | TGTGCCAGCAGTCGTCGGACAGGGTATAACACCGGGGAGCTGTTTTTT | CASSRRTGYNTGELFF
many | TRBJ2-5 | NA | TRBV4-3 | TGCGCCAGCAGCCAAGGACTAGAGGGCGAGACCCAGTACTTC | CASSQGLEGETQYF
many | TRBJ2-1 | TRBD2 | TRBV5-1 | TGCGCCAGCAGGTTCCCTAGCGGAGGTTACAATGAGCAGTTCTTC | CASRFPSGGYNEQFF
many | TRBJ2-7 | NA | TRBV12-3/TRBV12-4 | TGTGCCAGCGGCCCCAGGGGTAGCCACGAGCAGTACTTC | CASGPRGSHEQYF
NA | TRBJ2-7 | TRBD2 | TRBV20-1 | TGCAGTGCAATGACTAGCAACTTCTCCTACGAGCAGTACTTC | CSAMTSNFSYEQYF
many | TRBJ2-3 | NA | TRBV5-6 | TGTGCCAGCAGCTCCTCGCCGGGGGGCTATACGCAGTATTTT | CASSSSPGGYTQYF
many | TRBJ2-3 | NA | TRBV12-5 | TGTGCTAGTGGTTTGACTAACAGGGTCACAGATACGCAGTATTTT | CASGLTNRVTDTQYF